Detailed here is one T cell receptor beta chain. Here immunoSEQ multiplex PCR was the method, and the copy in TCRdb shows in-frame clones only, minus some. The data show tens of thousands of clones, about 83% seen once. Trimming left V 0 bases short and J 8 bases short, with 12 bases between. In germline, CDR1 is SGHRS, CDR2 YFSETQ. The CDR3 loop spans 14 amino acids. This sample is drawn from a study of blood T cell repertoires in COVID-19. Study at large: The cDNA or gDNA used as material had been derived from T cells, B-cell-depleted T cells, or PBMCs.

The rearrangement uses TRBV5-1 and TRBJ1-5; possible D gene TRBD1, 5 bases. What was sequenced was peripheral blood. The TCR originated in a human donor in a cohort sampled during active COVID-19. The CDR3 sequence: CASSLGAAGEPQHF. The CDR3 bases are TGCGCCAGCAGCTTGGGGGCCGCGGGGGAGCCCCAGCATTTT.